This T cell receptor beta chain was found in a study of chemoradiotherapy in HPV16-positive cancers. Repertoires were generated with immunoSEQ multiplex PCR, while TCRdb's copy carries only in-frame clones and drops some. Seen here are 10,000 or so clones, around 80% observed once, and the top ten hold over 2%. This CDR3 comprises 12 residues. V dropped 5 bases and J dropped 5; count of bases not matched to a gene: 3. In germline, CDR1 is SEHNR, CDR2 FQNEAQ (reference sequence). This receptor was identified in a human donor with HPV-associated anogenital cancer. The chain is built from TRBV7-9 and TRBJ2-7, with TRBD1 matching over 7 bases. Sample collection was performed from a patient who underwent chemoradiotherapy. As DNA, the CDR3 is TGTGCCAGCAGCATAGACAGGGACGAGCAGTACTTC. Its protein is CASSIDRDEQYF.